This TCR beta chain was captured by sequencing in a study of shared clonotypes between healthy human individuals. The study, taken as a whole, reports: Rarefaction demonstrated incomplete sorted-subset sequencing despite large depth. The small donor group covered limited genetic and exposure diversity.

Germline CDR1 reads SGHNT; CDR2 reads YYREEE (reference sequence). The CDR3 is made up of 15 amino acids. V shed 2 bases and J 5 bases; nucleotides not matched to a gene: 5. A word on this clone: The antigen remains unidentified.

Here immunoSEQ multiplex PCR was the method, and the copy in TCRdb shows in-frame clones only, minus some. Of 2 million to 2.5 million clones in the sample, approximately 96% were seen once. The study drew all its donors from Caucasian adults living in Nashville, Tennessee. This TCR came from a man aged 18 to 35 in good health. Specimen: naive CD4+ T cells sorted from blood. Subset of the sample: CD45RA+ positively selected. This chain connects TRBV5-4 to TRBJ2-3; 10 nucleotides match TRBD2. The CDR3 coding sequence is TGTGCCAGCAGCTTCCCTCTAGCGGGAGTAGATACGCAGTATTTT. The encoded protein is CASSFPLAGVDTQYF.